This TCR beta chain was recovered during a study of T cell repertoires in cytomegalovirus infection. Trimming removed 3 bases from V and 6 bases from J, with 8 bases in between. CDR3 size: 13 residues. Germline CDR1 reads MGHRA; CDR2 reads YSYEKL. Note on this clonotype: Its target is not known.

TCRdb re-called the reads with MiXCR, one entry per CDR3 protein. The sample shows fewer than 850,000 distinct CDR3 sequences, approximately 32% of them seen only once. This sample comprised cultured CD8+ T cells from PBMCs, obtained from culture after CMV antigen stimulation. This sequence joins TRBV4-1 and TRBJ2-2; no clear D. The origin of this receptor is a human donor in good health (CMV status not recorded). Some clones in this sample may be carry-over from other donors' samples. CDR3 residues: CASSHYPAGELFF. CDR3 nucleotides: TGCGCCAGCAGCCATTATCCGGCCGGGGAGCTGTTTTTT.